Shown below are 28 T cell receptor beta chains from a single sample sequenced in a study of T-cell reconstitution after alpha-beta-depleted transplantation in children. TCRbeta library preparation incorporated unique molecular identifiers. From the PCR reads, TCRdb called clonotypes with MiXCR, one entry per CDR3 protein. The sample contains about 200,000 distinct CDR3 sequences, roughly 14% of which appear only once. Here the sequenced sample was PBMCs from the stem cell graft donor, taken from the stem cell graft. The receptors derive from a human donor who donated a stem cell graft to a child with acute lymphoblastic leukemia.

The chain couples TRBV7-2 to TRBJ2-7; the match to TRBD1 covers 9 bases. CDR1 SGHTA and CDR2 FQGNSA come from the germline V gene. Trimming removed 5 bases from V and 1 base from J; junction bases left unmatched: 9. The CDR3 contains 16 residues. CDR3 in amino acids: CASSPGPGTGSYEQYF. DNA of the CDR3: TGTGCCAGCAGCCCAGGGCCCGGGACAGGGTCCTACGAGCAGTACTTC.

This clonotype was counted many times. The CDR3 loop is CASSIEGRSTDTQYF. CDR3 nucleotides: TGTGCCAGTAGTATAGAAGGTCGGAGCACAGATACGCAGTATTTT. This chain joins TRBV19 and TRBJ2-3, with D unresolved. The CDR3 totals 15 residues. Trimming stripped 0 bases from V and 0 bases from J, with 7 bases between. In germline, CDR1 is LNHDA, CDR2 SQIVND (reference sequence).

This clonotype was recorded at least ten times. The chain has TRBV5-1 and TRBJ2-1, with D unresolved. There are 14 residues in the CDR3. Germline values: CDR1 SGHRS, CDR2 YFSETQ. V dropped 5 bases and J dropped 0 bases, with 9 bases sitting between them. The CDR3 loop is CASSQEDSYNEQFF. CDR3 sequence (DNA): TGCGCCAGCAGTCAAGAGGACTCCTACAATGAGCAGTTCTTC. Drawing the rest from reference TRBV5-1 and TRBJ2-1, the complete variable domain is KAGVTQTPRYLIKTRGQQVTLSCSPISGHRSVSWYQQTPGQGLQFLFEYFSETQRNKGNFPGRFSGRQFSNSRSEMNVSTLELGDSALYLCASSQEDSYNEQFFGPGTRLTVL.

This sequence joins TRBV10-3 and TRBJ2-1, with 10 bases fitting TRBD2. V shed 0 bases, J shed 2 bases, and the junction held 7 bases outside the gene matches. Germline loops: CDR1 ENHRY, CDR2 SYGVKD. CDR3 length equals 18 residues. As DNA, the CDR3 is TGTGCCATCAGTGAGTCGGAATCTAGCGGGAGTCCCTACAATGAGCAGTTCTTC. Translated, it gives CAISESESSGSPYNEQFF.

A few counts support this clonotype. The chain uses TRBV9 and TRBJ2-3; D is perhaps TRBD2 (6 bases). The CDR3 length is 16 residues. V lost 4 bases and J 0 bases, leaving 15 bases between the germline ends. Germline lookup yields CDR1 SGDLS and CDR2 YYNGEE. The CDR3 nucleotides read TGTGCCAGCAGCATAAGGGGCGGGACTAGCACAGATACGCAGTATTTT. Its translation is CASSIRGGTSTDTQYF.

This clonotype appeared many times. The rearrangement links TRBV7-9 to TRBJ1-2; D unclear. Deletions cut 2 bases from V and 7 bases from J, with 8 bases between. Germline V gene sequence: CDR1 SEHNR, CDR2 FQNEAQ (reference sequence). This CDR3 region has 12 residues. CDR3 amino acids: CASSLNNGGYTF. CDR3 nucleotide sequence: TGTGCCAGCAGCTTAAATAACGGTGGCTACACCTTC.

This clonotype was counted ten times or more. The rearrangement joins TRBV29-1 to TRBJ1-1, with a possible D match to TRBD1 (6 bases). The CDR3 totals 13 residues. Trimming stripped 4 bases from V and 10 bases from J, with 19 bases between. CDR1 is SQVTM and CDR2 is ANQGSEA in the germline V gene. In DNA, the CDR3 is TGCAGCGTTGCTCCGGACAGAGCAGATGTAGCTTTCTTT. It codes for CSVAPDRADVAFF.

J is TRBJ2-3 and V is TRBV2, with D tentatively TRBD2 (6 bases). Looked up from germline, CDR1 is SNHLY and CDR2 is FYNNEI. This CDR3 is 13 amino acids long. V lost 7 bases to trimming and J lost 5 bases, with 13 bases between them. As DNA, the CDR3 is TGTGCCAGCACCCGGTTAGCGGAAGATACGCAGTATTTT. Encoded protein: CASTRLAEDTQYF.

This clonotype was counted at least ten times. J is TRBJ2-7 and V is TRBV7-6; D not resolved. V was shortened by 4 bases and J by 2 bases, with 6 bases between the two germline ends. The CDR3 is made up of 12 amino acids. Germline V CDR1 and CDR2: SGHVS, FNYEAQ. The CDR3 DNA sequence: TGTGCCAGCAGCTCCGGACCCTACGAGCAGTACTTC. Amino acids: CASSSGPYEQYF.

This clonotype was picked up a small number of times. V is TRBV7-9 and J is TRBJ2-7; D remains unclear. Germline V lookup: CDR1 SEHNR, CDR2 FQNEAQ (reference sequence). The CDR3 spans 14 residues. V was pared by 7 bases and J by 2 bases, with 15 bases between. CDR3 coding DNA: TGTGCCAGCACCTCTTCCGGCCACACCTACGAGCAGTACTTC. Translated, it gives CASTSSGHTYEQYF.

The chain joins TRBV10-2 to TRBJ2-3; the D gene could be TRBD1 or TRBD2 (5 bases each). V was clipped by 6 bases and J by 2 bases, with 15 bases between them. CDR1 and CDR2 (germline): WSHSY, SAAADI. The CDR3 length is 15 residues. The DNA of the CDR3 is TGCGCCAGCAGGAGAGGGACGGCCTCCACAGATACGCAGTATTTT. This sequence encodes CASRRGTASTDTQYF.

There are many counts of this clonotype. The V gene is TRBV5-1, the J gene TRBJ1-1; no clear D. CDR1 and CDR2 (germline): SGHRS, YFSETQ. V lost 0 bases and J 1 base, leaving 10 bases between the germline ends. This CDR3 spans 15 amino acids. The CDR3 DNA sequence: TGCGCCAGCAGCTTGGTGGTGGCAGAGAACACTGAAGCTTTCTTT. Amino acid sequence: CASSLVVAENTEAFF.

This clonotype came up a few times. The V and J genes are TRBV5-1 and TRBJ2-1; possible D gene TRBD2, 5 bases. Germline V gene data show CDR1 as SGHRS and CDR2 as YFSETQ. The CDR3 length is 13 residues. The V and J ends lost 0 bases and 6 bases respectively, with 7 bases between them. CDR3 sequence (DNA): TGCGCCAGCAGCTTGGCCCTAGCCAATGAGCAGTTCTTC. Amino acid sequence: CASSLALANEQFF.

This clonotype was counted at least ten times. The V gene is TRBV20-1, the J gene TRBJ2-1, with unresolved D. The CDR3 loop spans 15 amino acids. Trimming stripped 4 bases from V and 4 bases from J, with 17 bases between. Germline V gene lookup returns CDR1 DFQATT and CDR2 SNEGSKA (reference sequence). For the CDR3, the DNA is TGCAGTGCTAATGTAGCCTCCCGACCATACAATGAGCAGTTCTTC. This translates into CSANVASRPYNEQFF.

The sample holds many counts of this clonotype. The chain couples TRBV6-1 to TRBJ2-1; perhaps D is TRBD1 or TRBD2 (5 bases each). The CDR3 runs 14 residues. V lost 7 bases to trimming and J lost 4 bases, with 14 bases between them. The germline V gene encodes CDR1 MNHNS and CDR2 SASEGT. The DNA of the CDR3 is TGTGCCAGCAAACCGGGACGGTCTTACAATGAGCAGTTCTTC. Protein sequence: CASKPGRSYNEQFF.

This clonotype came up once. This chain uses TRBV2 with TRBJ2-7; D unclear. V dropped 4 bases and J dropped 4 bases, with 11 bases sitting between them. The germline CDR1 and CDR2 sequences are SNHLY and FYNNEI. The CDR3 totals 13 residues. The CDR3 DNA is TGTGCCAGCAGTGCGCCGGCCCGATACGAGCAGTACTTC. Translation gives CASSAPARYEQYF.

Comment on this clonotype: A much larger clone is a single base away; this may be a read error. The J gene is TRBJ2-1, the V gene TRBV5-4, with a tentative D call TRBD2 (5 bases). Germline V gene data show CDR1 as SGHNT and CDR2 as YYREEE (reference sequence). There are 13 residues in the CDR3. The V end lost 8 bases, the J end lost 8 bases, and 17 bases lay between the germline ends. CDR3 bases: TGTGCCAGGAGTCCGCAGAGGGTTGATGAGCAGTTCTTC. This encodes CARSPQRVDEQFF.

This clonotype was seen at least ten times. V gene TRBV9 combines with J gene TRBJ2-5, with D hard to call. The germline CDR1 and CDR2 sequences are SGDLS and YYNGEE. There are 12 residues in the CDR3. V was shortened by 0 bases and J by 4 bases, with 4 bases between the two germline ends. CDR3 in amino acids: CASSVERETQYF. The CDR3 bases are TGTGCCAGCAGCGTAGAACGAGAGACCCAGTACTTC.

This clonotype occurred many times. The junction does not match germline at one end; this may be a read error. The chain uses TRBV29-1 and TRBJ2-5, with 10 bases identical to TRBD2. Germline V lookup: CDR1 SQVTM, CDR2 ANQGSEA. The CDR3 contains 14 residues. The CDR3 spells CSAEGLAEKETQYF. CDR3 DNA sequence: TGCAGCGCTGAAGGACTAGCGGAAAAAGAGACCCAGTACTTC.

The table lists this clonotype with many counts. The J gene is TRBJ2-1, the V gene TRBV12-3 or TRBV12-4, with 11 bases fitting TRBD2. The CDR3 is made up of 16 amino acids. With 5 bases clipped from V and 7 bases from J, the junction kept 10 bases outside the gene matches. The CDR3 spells CASSKLAGVGRNEQFF. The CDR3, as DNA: TGTGCCAGCAGTAAACTAGCGGGAGTAGGTCGGAATGAGCAGTTCTTC.

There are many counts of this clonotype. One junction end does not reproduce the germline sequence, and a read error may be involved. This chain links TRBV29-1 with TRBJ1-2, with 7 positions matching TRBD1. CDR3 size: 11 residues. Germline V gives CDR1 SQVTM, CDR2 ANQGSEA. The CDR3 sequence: CSASRDSIYGF. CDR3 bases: TGCAGCGCTTCCCGGGACAGTATCTATGGCTTC. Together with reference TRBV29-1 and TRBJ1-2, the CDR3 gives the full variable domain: SAVISQKPSRDICQRGTSLTIQCQVDSQVTMMFWYRQQPGQSLTLIATANQGSEATYESGFVIDKFPISRPNLTFSTLTVSNMSPEDSSIYLCSASRDSIYGFGSGTRLTVV.

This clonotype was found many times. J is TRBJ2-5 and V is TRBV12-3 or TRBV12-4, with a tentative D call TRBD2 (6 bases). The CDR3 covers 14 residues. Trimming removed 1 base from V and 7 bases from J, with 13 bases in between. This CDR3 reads CASSLGGGAWTQYF. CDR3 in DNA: TGTGCCAGCAGTTTAGGTGGAGGGGCTTGGACCCAGTACTTC.

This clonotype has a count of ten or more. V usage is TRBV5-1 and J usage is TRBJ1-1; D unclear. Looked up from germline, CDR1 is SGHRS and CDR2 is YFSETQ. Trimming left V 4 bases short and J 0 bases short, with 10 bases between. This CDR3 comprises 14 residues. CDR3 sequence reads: CASSTSLLNTEAFF. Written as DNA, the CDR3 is TGCGCCAGCAGCACGTCCCTCCTGAACACTGAAGCTTTCTTT.

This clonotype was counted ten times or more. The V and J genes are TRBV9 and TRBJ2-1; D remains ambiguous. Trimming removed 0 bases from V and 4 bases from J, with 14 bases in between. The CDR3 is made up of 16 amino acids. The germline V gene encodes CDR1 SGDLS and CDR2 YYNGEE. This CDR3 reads CASSVASHSRYNEQFF. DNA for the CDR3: TGTGCCAGCAGCGTAGCGAGTCACTCCCGTTACAATGAGCAGTTCTTC.

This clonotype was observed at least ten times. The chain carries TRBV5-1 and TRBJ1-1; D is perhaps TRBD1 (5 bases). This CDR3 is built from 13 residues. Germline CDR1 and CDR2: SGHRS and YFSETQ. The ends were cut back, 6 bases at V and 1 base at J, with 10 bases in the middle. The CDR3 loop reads CASTIDRNTEAFF. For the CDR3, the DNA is TGCGCCAGCACTATCGACAGGAACACTGAAGCTTTCTTT.

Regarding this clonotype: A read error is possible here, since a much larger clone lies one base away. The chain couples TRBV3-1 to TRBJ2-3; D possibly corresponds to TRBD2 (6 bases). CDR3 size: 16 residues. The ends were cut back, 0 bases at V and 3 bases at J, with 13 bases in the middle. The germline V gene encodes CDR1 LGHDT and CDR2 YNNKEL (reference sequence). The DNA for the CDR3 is TGTGCCAGCAGCCAAGAGGAGGGTGCCCAGACAGATACGCAGTATTTT. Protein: CASSQEEGAQTDTQYF.

The CDR3 nucleotides are TGTGCCAGCAGGGAATTCTATGGCTACACCTTC. Its protein is CASREFYGYTF. V is TRBV12-3 or TRBV12-4 and J is TRBJ1-2; D not resolved. The CDR3 has 11 amino acids. Trimming removed 6 bases at V and 4 bases at J, with 6 bases between.

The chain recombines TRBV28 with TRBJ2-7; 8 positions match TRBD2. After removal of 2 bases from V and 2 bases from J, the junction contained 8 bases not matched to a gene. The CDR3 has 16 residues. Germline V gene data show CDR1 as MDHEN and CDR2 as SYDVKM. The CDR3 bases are TGTGCCAGCAGTTTAGTGTCGGGACTAGTGGCCTACGAGCAGTACTTC. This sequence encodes CASSLVSGLVAYEQYF.